The clone carrying this TCR beta chain was observed at least ten times. The source of the sample is a study of T cells in Graves' hyperthyroidism and ophthalmopathy. Study summary: Peripheral blood sampling occurred at initial diagnosis, before any treatment.

Amplification yielded TCR beta CDR3 regions, with RNA transcripts as the source. HTBI primers were the set used in a first-round RT-PCR of the TCR CDR3. Via MiXCR, TCRdb re-called the multiplex PCR reads, giving one row per CDR3 protein. The sample has almost 350,000 distinct CDR3 sequences; 15% to 20% are singletons. V lost 6 bases, J lost 8 bases, and 16 bases lay in between. From germline, CDR1 is SEHNR and CDR2 FQNEAQ (reference sequence). The CDR3 contains 13 residues. The sequence derives from a woman aged 40 to 50 with Graves' ophthalmopathy. The chain links TRBV7-9 to TRBJ1-2; tentatively, D is TRBD1 (6 bases). Sample: blood. For the CDR3, the DNA is TGTGCCAGCAGTCAAGGGGGTTTCACGGGCTACACCTTC. Translated: CASSQGGFTGYTF.